A single sample is the source of the 27 T cell receptor beta chains below, sequenced in a study of molecular identifiers for immune sequencing clone quantification. TCRdb called the PCR reads again in MiXCR, with one record for every CDR3 protein. Among under 600,000 distinct CDR3 sequences, 20% to 25% were seen once, and the ten largest hold approximately 0.8%. Sample: naive CD8+ T cells from blood, with Jurkat cell RNA spiked in. Subset indicated: FACS-sorted CD8+CD4-CCR7+CD45RA+ naive T cells. The receptors originated from a human donor in good health. Some libraries in this study had Jurkat cell RNA spiked in.

The J gene is TRBJ2-7, the V gene TRBV27; D is ambiguous. In germline, CDR1 is MNHEY, CDR2 SMNVEV (reference sequence). This CDR3 is 15 amino acids long. Between the trimmed V and J ends, which lost 2 bases and 3 bases, there was a span of 14 bases. For the CDR3, the DNA is TGTGCCAGCAGTTTACGGTTTAGCTCTTTCTACGAGCAGTACTTC. It is translated as CASSLRFSSFYEQYF.

The sample holds many counts of this clonotype. The V and J genes are TRBV9 and TRBJ2-5; 13 positions match TRBD2. This CDR3 contains 17 residues. CDR1 and CDR2 from the germline V gene are SGDLS and YYNGEE. V lost 4 bases and J lost 1; bases outside the gene matches: 7. The CDR3 nucleotides are TGTGCCAGCAGCCCGGGACTAGCGGGGACAACCCAAGAGACCCAGTACTTC. The encoded protein is CASSPGLAGTTQETQYF. Full variable domain (outside the CDR3, taken from reference TRBV9 and TRBJ2-5): DSGVTQTPKHLITATGQRVTLRCSPRSGDLSVYWYQQSLDQGLQFLIQYYNGEERAKGNILERFSAQQFPDLHSELNLSSLELGDSALYFCASSPGLAGTTQETQYFGPGTRLLVL.

This chain links TRBV27 with TRBJ2-1; D is perhaps TRBD2 (6 bases). The germline V gene encodes CDR1 MNHEY and CDR2 SMNVEV (reference sequence). V lost 5 bases to trimming and J lost 12 bases, with 17 bases between them. The CDR3 contains 13 residues. The CDR3 loop is CASSIGTARMQFF. The CDR3 nucleotides are TGTGCCAGCAGTATCGGGACTGCCAGGATGCAGTTCTTC.

In the case of this clonotype: With a much larger clone just one base away, this may be a read error. The chain joins TRBV6-6 to TRBJ2-3, with 8 bases that match TRBD2. The CDR3 is 17 residues long. The germline V gene has CDR1 MNHNY and CDR2 SVGAGI (reference sequence). The CDR3, as DNA: TGTGCCGGCAGTTACCTGAAACTAGCGGCCCCCACAGATACGCAGTATTTT. Translating gives CAGSYLKLAAPTDTQYF.

The genes are TRBV6-5 and TRBJ2-3; weak D call: TRBD2 (6 bases). The CDR3 loop spans 13 amino acids. Germline V CDR1 and CDR2: MNHEY, SVGAGI. V dropped 0 bases and J dropped 10 bases, with 11 bases sitting between them. The CDR3 region is CASSYSTGGAQYF. The DNA of the CDR3 is TGTGCCAGCAGTTACTCGACCGGCGGGGCGCAGTATTTT.

This clonotype was recorded a few times. V is TRBV4-2 and J is TRBJ2-3; 11 positions agree with TRBD2. CDR3 length: 16 amino acids. Germline-derived CDR1 and CDR2 are LGHNA and YNFKEQ. V was pared by 3 bases and J by 4 bases, with 6 bases of the junction left unmatched. The CDR3 region has the DNA TGTGCCAGCAGCCAGACTAGCGGGAACCTGGCAGATACGCAGTATTTT. Its translation is CASSQTSGNLADTQYF.

This chain joins TRBV12-3 or TRBV12-4 and TRBJ2-3, with D unresolved. The CDR3 sequence is 14 residues long. With 0 bases removed from V and 7 bases from J, the gap between germline ends came to 11 bases. The CDR3 is CASSLADGSNTQYF. Written as DNA, the CDR3 is TGTGCCAGCAGTTTAGCGGACGGCTCAAATACGCAGTATTTT.

This clonotype has at least ten counts. The chain is built from TRBV6-5 and TRBJ2-7, with unresolved D. Trimming shortened V by 2 bases and J by 1 base, and 9 bases separated the two germline ends. The CDR3 covers 14 residues. Looked up from germline, CDR1 is MNHEY and CDR2 is SVGAGI. CDR3 DNA: TGTGCCAGCAGTTACCGCCAGCTTTCCTACGAGCAGTACTTC. Protein product: CASSYRQLSYEQYF.

The chain uses TRBV21-1 and TRBJ2-4; the D call TRBD1 from the table was never checked on the DNA. TRBV21-1 is classified as a pseudogene. The CDR3 is 15 residues long. CDR3 nucleotides: TGTGCCAGCAGCAAAACTGGGACAGCTTCTCGAATTCAGTACTTC. Its protein product is CASSKTGTASRIQYF.

This clonotype was counted ten times or more. This chain uses TRBV6-2 or TRBV6-3 with TRBJ2-7, with 8 bases that match TRBD1. The CDR3 has 16 residues. J gave up 4 bases and V 7 bases, and 15 bases lay outside the gene matches. Germline values: CDR1 MNHEY, CDR2 SVGEGT. For the CDR3, the DNA is TGTGCCAGCAAACCCGACGGACAGGGCCTTCGGTACGAGCAGTACTTC. Translating it yields CASKPDGQGLRYEQYF.

The rearrangement joins TRBV13 to TRBJ1-1; D ambiguous. The ends were cut back, 0 bases at V and 8 bases at J, with 16 bases in the middle. The CDR3 runs to 15 residues. CDR1 is PRHDT and CDR2 is FYEKMQ in the germline V gene (reference sequence). In DNA form, the CDR3 reads TGTGCCAGCAGCTTAGGCAACAGCATGAGCACCGAAGCTTTCTTT. Translation gives CASSLGNSMSTEAFF.

This clonotype was recorded many times. V usage is TRBV13 and J usage is TRBJ2-6, with TRBD1 matching 9 bases. Germline CDR1 and CDR2: PRHDT and FYEKMQ (reference sequence). The CDR3 contains 18 residues. V gave up 0 bases and J gave up 2 bases; unmatched junction bases: 5. The CDR3 reads CASSLGSRTGAGANVLTF. The CDR3 nucleotides read TGTGCCAGCAGCTTAGGAAGTCGGACAGGGGCTGGGGCCAACGTCCTGACTTTC.

As to this clonotype: A much larger clone lies a single base off, so this may be a read error. The chain employs TRBV9 and TRBJ2-3; D may be TRBD1 (6 bases). The CDR3 is made up of 16 amino acids. From germline, CDR1 is SGDLS and CDR2 YYNGEE. The CDR3 DNA follows: TGTGCCAGCAGCTTGAGTGGCGGAATTCGGACAGATTCGCAGTATTTT. It encodes CASSLSGGIRTDSQYF.

The rearrangement uses TRBV19 and TRBJ1-5; D gene unclear. The CDR3 is made up of 14 amino acids. V lost 10 bases and J 2 bases, leaving 15 bases between the germline ends. The germline CDR1 and CDR2 sequences are LNHDA and SQIVND (reference sequence). DNA of the CDR3: TGTGCCAATAAGCCGCAGCCAGGCAATCAGCCCCAGCATTTT. Its translation: CANKPQPGNQPQHF.

Ten or more counts support this clonotype. J is TRBJ1-1 and V is TRBV7-9; no definite D call. The germline gives CDR1 SEHNR, CDR2 FQNEAQ (reference sequence). Deletions cut 5 bases from V and 1 base from J, with 11 bases between. The CDR3 loop spans 14 amino acids. The CDR3 bases are TGTGCCAGCAGCCCGTGGACGGAGAACACTGAAGCTTTCTTT. Its translation: CASSPWTENTEAFF.

This clonotype was picked up many times. The chain uses TRBV6-5 and TRBJ2-7; 8 nucleotides match TRBD1. Trimming cost V 2 bases and J 2 bases; bases outside gene matches: 5. The CDR3 length is 15 residues. Germline V CDR1 and CDR2: MNHEY, SVGAGI. In nucleotides, the CDR3 is TGTGCCAGCAGTTACGGAGGGACAGGAACCTACGAGCAGTACTTC. Translated: CASSYGGTGTYEQYF.

As concerns this clonotype: Just one base apart from a much larger clone, this may be a read error. The chain joins TRBV30 to TRBJ1-5; weak D call: TRBD1 (6 bases). CDR1 is GTSNPN and CDR2 is SVGIG in the germline V gene (reference sequence). This CDR3 region has 15 residues. The CDR3 sequence: CVWSEGVNSNQPQHF. The CDR3, as DNA: TGTGTCTGGAGTGAGGGGGTGAATAGCAATCAGCCCCAGCATTTT.

This clonotype occurred many times. The rearrangement joins TRBV28 to TRBJ2-3; 8 positions match TRBD2. The germline V gene has CDR1 MDHEN and CDR2 SYDVKM. Unmatched junction bases numbered 14, after V lost 7 bases and J lost 2 bases. This CDR3 has 17 residues. CDR3 residues: CASNIQPGTRATDTQYF. In DNA, the CDR3 is TGTGCCAGCAACATACAACCAGGGACTAGGGCCACAGATACGCAGTATTTT.

This clonotype was detected ten times or more. The chain combines TRBV20-1 with TRBJ2-7, with TRBD1 as a possible D gene (6 bases). The CDR3 loop spans 12 amino acids. The germline gives CDR1 DFQATT, CDR2 SNEGSKA (reference sequence). V shed 5 bases and J shed 2 bases, with 10 bases lying between them. CDR3 amino acids: CSAQDRAYEQYF. DNA of the CDR3: TGCAGTGCTCAGGACAGAGCCTACGAGCAGTACTTC.

The rearrangement links TRBV10-3 to TRBJ2-3; D is uncertain. The CDR3 is made up of 18 amino acids. The V and J ends lost 0 bases and 2 bases respectively, with 18 bases between them. Germline assignment: CDR1 ENHRY and CDR2 SYGVKD. This chain's CDR3 is CAISESSFGASSTDTQYF. CDR3 bases: TGTGCCATCAGTGAGTCGAGTTTCGGTGCCTCCTCCACAGATACGCAGTATTTT.

This clonotype has more than one count but fewer than ten. The V gene is TRBV5-6, the J gene TRBJ1-1; D remains ambiguous. The CDR3 spans 13 residues. Germline V CDR1 and CDR2: SGHDT, YYEEEE. Between the trimmed V and J ends, which lost 4 bases and 4 bases, there was a span of 11 bases. In DNA, the CDR3 is TGTGCCAGCAGCCCCGGGGTGAGCACTGAAGCTTTCTTT. Translating gives CASSPGVSTEAFF.

This clonotype was counted only a few times. Here the CDR3 DNA reads TGTGCCAGCAGCCCCTTCGGACTAGCGGACGAAGAGACCCAGTACTTC. Protein sequence: CASSPFGLADEETQYF. The chain recombines TRBV9 with TRBJ2-5; TRBD2 aligns across 10 bases. The CDR3 runs 16 residues. The trim removed 4 bases at V and 3 bases at J, leaving 9 bases unmatched. The germline V gene encodes CDR1 SGDLS and CDR2 YYNGEE.

This clonotype was counted at least ten times. V usage is TRBV7-9 and J usage is TRBJ1-1; the D is unclear. V was shortened by 5 bases and J by 2 bases, with 9 bases between the two germline ends. The CDR3 has 13 residues. The germline V gene has CDR1 SEHNR and CDR2 FQNEAQ (reference sequence). The CDR3 sequence is CASSPGPNTEAFF. The CDR3 DNA is TGTGCCAGCAGCCCTGGGCCAAACACTGAAGCTTTCTTT.

This clonotype was found once. The rearrangement uses TRBV12-3 or TRBV12-4 and TRBJ2-3; 9 nucleotides match TRBD1. The CDR3 sequence is 14 residues long. Trimming cost V 4 bases and J 5 bases; bases outside gene matches: 4. The CDR3 region has the DNA TGTGCCAGCAGTTGGGACAGGGTAAGAGATACGCAGTATTTT. Translating it yields CASSWDRVRDTQYF.

Ten or more counts support this clonotype. This sequence joins TRBV15 and TRBJ2-3; TRBD2 aligns across 9 bases. V shed 0 bases, J shed 2 bases, and the junction held 9 bases outside the gene matches. This CDR3 comprises 18 residues. The V gene's germline CDR1 is LNHNV and CDR2 YYDKDF (reference sequence). CDR3 loop: CATSRDLAGFDFTDTQYF. DNA of the CDR3: TGTGCCACCAGCAGAGATCTAGCGGGATTCGATTTCACAGATACGCAGTATTTT.

With regard to this clonotype: One junction end disagrees with the germline gene, perhaps due to a read error. The chain has TRBV6-5 and TRBJ1-1, with TRBD1 as a possible D gene (5 bases). The CDR3 totals 13 residues. Germline V CDR1 and CDR2: MNHEY, SVGAGI. CDR3 loop: CASSYAGSTEAYF. In nucleotides, the CDR3 is TGTGCCAGCAGTTACGCAGGGAGCACTGAAGCTTACTTT.

Concerning this clonotype: It may be a read error: a sequence one base away is much more abundant. This sequence joins TRBV2 and TRBJ1-3; D is undetermined. V lost 9 bases to trimming and J lost 4 bases, with 16 bases between them. This CDR3 region has 14 residues. Germline assignment: CDR1 SNHLY and CDR2 FYNNEI. This CDR3 reads CASGGRGTGNTIYF. For the CDR3, the DNA is TGTGCCAGTGGCGGACGGGGAACGGGAAACACCATATATTTT.